This TCR beta chain comes out of a study of human T cells and chemical hapten exposure. Regarding the study as a whole: There was alopecia in the donors, so their immune response may differ from that of healthy people.

This clonotype was counted a few times. Its specificity is unknown. The library put unique molecular identifiers onto individual cDNA molecules. MiXCR, applied by TCRdb to the RACE reads, yields one record per CDR3 protein. The sample includes 80,000 to 95,000 distinct CDR3 sequences, about 11% of them seen just once. Indicated time point: patch test 2, 6 weeks after DPC sensitization. The sample's treatment: therapeutic diphenylcyclopropenone sensitization with weekly scalp DPC. CDR1 LGHNA and CDR2 YNFKEQ come from the germline V gene. The CDR3 is 12 residues long. V was shortened by 0 bases and J by 11 bases, with 10 bases between the two germline ends.

The V and J genes are TRBV4-2 and TRBJ1-1; D remains ambiguous. This TCR came from a man in his forties with alopecia areata. Some clones in this sample may be carry-over from other donors' samples. Source: whole blood, taken in connection with sensitization to the hapten diphenylcyclopropenone (DPC). CDR3 sequence reads: CASSQDEVTAFF. The CDR3, as DNA: TGTGCCAGCAGCCAAGATGAGGTGACGGCTTTCTTT.